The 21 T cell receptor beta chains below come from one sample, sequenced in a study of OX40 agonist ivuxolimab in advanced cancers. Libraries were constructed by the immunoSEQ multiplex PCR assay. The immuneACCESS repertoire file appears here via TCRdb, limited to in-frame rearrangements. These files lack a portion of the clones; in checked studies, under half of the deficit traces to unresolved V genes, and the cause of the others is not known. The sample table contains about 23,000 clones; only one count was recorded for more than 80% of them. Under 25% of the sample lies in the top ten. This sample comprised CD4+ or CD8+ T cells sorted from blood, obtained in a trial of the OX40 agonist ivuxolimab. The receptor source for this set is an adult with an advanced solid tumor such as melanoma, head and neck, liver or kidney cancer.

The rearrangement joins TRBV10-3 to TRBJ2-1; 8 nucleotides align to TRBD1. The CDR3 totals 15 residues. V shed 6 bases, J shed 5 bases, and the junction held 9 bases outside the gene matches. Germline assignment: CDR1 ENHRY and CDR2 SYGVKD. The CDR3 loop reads CAISEGQGGNNEQFF. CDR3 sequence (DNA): TGTGCCATCAGCGAAGGACAGGGAGGCAACAATGAGCAGTTCTTC.

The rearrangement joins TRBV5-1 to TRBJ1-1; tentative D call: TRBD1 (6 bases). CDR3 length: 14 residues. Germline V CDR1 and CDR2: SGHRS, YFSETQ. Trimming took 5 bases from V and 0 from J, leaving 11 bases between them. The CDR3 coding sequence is TGCGCCAGCAGAAAGGACAGCATGAACACTGAAGCTTTCTTT. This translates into CASRKDSMNTEAFF.

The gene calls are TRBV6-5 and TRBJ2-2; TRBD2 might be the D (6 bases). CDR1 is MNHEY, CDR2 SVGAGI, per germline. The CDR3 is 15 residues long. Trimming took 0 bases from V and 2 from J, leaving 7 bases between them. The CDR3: CASSYSSGNTGELFF. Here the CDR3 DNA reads TGTGCCAGCAGTTACTCTAGCGGTAACACCGGGGAGCTGTTTTTT.

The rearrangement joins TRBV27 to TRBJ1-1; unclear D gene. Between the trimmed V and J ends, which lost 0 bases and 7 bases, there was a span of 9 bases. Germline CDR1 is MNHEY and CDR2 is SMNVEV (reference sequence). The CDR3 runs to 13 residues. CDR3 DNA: TGTGCCAGCAGTTTATCGATATCGGTTGAAGCTTTCTTT. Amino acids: CASSLSISVEAFF.

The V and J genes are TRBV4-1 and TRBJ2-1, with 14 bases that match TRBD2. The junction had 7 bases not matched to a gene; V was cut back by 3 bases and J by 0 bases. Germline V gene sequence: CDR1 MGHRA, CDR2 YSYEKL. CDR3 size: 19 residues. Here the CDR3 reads CASSHLTSGGGSSYNEQFF. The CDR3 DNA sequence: TGCGCCAGCAGCCACCTGACTAGCGGGGGGGGGAGCTCCTACAATGAGCAGTTCTTC.

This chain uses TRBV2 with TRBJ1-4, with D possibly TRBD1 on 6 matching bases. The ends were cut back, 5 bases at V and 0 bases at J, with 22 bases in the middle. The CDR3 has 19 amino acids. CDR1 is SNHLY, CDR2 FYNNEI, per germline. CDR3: CASSTQGASVLTTNEKLFF. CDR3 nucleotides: TGTGCCAGCAGTACACAGGGAGCTTCAGTTTTGACAACTAATGAAAAACTGTTTTTT.

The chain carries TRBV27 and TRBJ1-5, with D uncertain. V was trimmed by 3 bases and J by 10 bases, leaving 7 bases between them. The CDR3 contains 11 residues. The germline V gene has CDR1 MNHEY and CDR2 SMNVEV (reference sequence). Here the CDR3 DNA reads TGTGCCAGCAGTTTCCGTCACCCCCAGCATTTT. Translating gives CASSFRHPQHF.

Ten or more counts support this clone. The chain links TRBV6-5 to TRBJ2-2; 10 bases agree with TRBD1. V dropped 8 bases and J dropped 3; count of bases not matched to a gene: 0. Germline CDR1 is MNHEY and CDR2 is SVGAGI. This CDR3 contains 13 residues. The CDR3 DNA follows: TGTGCCAGCGGACAGGGGGACACCGGGGAGCTGTTTTTT. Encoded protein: CASGQGDTGELFF.

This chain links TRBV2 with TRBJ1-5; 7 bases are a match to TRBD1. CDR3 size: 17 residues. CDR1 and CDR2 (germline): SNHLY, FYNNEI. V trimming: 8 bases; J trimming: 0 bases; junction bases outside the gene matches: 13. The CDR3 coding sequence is TGTGCCAGCCAGGCTAAGACAGGGCCTTATAGCAATCAGCCCCAGCATTTT. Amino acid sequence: CASQAKTGPYSNQPQHF. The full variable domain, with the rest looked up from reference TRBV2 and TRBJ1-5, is EPEVTQTPSHQVTQMGQEVILRCVPISNHLYFYWYRQILGQKVEFLVSFYNNEISEKSEIFDDQFSVERPDGSNFTLKIRSTKLEDSAMYFCASQAKTGPYSNQPQHFGDGTRLSIL.

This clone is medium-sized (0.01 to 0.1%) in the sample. The CDR3 nucleotides read TGCGCCAGCAGCGAAGTGGCAGGAGGGGGAGCTGAAGCTTTCTTT. It is translated as CASSEVAGGGAEAFF. The rearrangement uses TRBV4-3 and TRBJ1-1; possibly TRBD1 for D (6 bases). Germline V CDR1 and CDR2: LGHNA, YSLEER. CDR3 length equals 15 residues. The V gene lost 5 bases and the J gene lost 6 bases, with 19 bases spanning the gap.

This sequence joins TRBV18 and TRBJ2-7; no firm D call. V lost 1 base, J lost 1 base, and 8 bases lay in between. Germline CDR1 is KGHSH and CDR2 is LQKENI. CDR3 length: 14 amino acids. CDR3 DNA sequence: TGTGCCAGCTCACCACGAACGGATTCCTACGAGCAGTACTTC. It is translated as CASSPRTDSYEQYF.

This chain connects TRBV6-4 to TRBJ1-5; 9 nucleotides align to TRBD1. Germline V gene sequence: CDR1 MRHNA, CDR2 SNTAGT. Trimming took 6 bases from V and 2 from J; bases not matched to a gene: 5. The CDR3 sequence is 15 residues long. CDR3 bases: TGTGCCAGCAGCAGGACAGGGGAGGGCAATCAGCCCCAGCATTTT. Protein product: CASSRTGEGNQPQHF.

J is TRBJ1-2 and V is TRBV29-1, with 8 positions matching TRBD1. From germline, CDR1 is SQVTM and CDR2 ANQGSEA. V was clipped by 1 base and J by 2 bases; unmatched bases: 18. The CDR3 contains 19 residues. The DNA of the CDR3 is TGCAGCGTTGAAGGTCACCCCCCGGGACAGGTGGGGGTCAACTATGGCTACACCTTC. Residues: CSVEGHPPGQVGVNYGYTF.

CDR3 region: CASTDRVDEQFF. The CDR3 DNA follows: TGTGCCAGCACCGACAGGGTTGATGAGCAGTTCTTC. The chain carries TRBV28 and TRBJ2-1; 7 bases are a match to TRBD1. J gave up 8 bases and V 7 bases, and 5 bases lay outside the gene matches. CDR1 MDHEN and CDR2 SYDVKM come from the germline V gene. This CDR3 is built from 12 residues.

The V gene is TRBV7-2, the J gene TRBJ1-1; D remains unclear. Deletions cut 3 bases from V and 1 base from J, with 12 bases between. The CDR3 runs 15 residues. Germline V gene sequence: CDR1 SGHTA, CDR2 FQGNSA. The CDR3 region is CASSFGRHSNTEAFF. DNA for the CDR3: TGTGCCAGCAGCTTCGGGAGGCACTCGAACACTGAAGCTTTCTTT.

The CDR3 DNA reads as TGTGCCAGCGGAAATCCCGGGGGGTCCTACGAGCAGTACTTC. Translating gives CASGNPGGSYEQYF. V usage is TRBV9 and J usage is TRBJ2-7; 7 bases are a match to TRBD2. The CDR3 totals 14 residues. V was clipped by 7 bases and J by 1 base; unmatched bases: 8. CDR1 is SGDLS, CDR2 YYNGEE, per germline.

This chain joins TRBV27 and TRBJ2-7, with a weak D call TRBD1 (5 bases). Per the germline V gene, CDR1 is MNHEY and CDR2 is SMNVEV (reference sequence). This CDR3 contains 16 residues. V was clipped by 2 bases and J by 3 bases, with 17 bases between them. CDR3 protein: CASSLEPGINYYEQYF. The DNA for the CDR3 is TGTGCCAGCAGTTTAGAGCCAGGGATTAATTACTACGAGCAGTACTTC.

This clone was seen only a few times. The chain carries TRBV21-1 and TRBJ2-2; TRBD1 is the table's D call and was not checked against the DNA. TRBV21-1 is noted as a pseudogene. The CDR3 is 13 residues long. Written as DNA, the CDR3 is TGTGCCAGCCGTAGGGGCTACACCGGGGAGCTGTTTTTT. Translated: CASRRGYTGELFF.

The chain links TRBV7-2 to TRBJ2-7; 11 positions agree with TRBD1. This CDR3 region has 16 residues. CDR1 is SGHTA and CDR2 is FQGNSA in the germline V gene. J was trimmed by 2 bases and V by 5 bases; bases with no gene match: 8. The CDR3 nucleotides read TGTGCCAGCAGCACAGGACAGGGGGCGAGGCCCTACGAGCAGTACTTC. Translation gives CASSTGQGARPYEQYF.

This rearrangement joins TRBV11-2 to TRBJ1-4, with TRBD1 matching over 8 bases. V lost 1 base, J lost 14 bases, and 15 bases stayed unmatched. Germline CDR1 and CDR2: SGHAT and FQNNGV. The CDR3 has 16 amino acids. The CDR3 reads CASSLAGSGTGNFLFF. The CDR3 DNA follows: TGTGCCAGCAGCTTAGCCGGTAGTGGGACAGGCAATTTCCTGTTTTTT.

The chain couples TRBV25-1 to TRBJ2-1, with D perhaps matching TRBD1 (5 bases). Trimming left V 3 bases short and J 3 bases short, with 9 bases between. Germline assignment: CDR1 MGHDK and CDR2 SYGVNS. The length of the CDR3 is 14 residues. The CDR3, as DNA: TGTGCCAGCAGTGAGTCAGGGATCTACAATGAGCAGTTCTTC. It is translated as CASSESGIYNEQFF. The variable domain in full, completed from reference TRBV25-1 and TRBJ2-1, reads EADIYQTPRYLVIGTGKKITLECSQTMGHDKMYWYQQDPGMELHLIHYSYGVNSTEKGDLSSESTVSRIRTEHFPLTLESARPSHTSQYLCASSESGIYNEQFFGPGTRLTVL.